These 3 T cell receptor beta chains share one sample of origin, sequenced in a study of OX40 agonist ivuxolimab in advanced cancers. Here immunoSEQ multiplex PCR was the method, and the copy in TCRdb shows in-frame clones only, minus some. The repertoire consists of about 22,000 clones, with 84% occurring once and the leading ten covering less than 65%. This sample comprised CD4+ or CD8+ T cells sorted from blood, obtained in a trial of the OX40 agonist ivuxolimab. These receptors were obtained from an adult with an advanced solid tumor such as melanoma, head and neck, liver or kidney cancer.

The V and J genes are TRBV11-3 and TRBJ2-5, with D possibly TRBD1 on 5 matching bases. Germline V gene sequence: CDR1 SGHNT, CDR2 YENEEA. The CDR3 totals 13 residues. Trimming removed 6 bases from V and 5 bases from J, with 13 bases in between. CDR3 loop: CASSTGLGETQYF. In nucleotides, the CDR3 is TGTGCCAGCAGTACAGGCTTAGGGGAGACCCAGTACTTC.

The V and J genes are TRBV2 and TRBJ2-7; perhaps TRBD2 as D (6 bases). Deletions cut 8 bases from V and 5 bases from J, with 13 bases between. The germline CDR1 and CDR2 sequences are SNHLY and FYNNEI. The CDR3 runs to 12 residues. The CDR3 nucleotides read TGTGCCAGCGCGAGACTAGAACACGAGCAGTACTTC. This encodes CASARLEHEQYF.

This clone was observed a single time. The chain couples TRBV21-1 to TRBJ1-2. TRBV21-1 is reported as a pseudogene. This CDR3 comprises 19 residues. The CDR3 spells CASSKGCGQQRETNYGYTF. The DNA of the CDR3 is TGTGCCAGCAGCAAAGGGTGCGGACAACAACGGGAAACTAACTATGGCTACACCTTC.